This T cell receptor beta chain was obtained from a study of T cell changes during pregnancy in multiple sclerosis. CDR1 is MNHEY, CDR2 SMNVEV, per germline (reference sequence). The CDR3 runs to 13 residues. V was shortened by 9 bases and J by 10 bases, with 19 bases between the two germline ends. TCRdb's table, derived via immunoSEQ multiplex PCR, lists solely in-frame clones and lacks some. This sample has 45,000 to 55,000 clones, with about nine tenths found just once. The sample here was CD4+ T cells from peripheral blood mononuclear cells, taken after pregnancy. The receptor comes from a female donor with multiple sclerosis, enrolled in a pregnancy study. The chain employs TRBV27 and TRBJ1-5; TRBD1 is a possible D gene (6 bases). The CDR3, as DNA: TGTGCCAGTGGGCGCTGGGGGCCTAGTCCCCAGCATTTT. Amino acids: CASGRWGPSPQHF.